One and the same sample provided the 16 T cell receptor beta chains below, sequenced in a study of T cells after yellow fever vaccination. TCRdb ran MiXCR on the 5' RACE reads and lists one entry per CDR3 protein. Among about 510,000 distinct CDR3 sequences listed, 21% were seen once. Source: PBMCs, taken more than 20 days after the first yellow fever vaccination. These receptors all come from a man between 18 and 35 years old who received the YFV17D yellow fever vaccine.

The chain joins TRBV9 to TRBJ1-1; D is possibly TRBD1 (6 bases). CDR1 and CDR2 from the germline V gene are SGDLS and YYNGEE. With 0 bases removed from V and 1 base from J, the gap between germline ends came to 19 bases. CDR3 length: 18 residues. The CDR3 sequence: CASSVGWGGRNRNTEAFF. The CDR3 DNA reads as TGTGCCAGCAGCGTAGGGTGGGGGGGGCGGAACCGGAACACTGAAGCTTTCTTT.

DNA for the CDR3: TGTGCCAGCAGCAAGCGGACAGGGACTAGCACAGATACGCAGTATTTT. It encodes CASSKRTGTSTDTQYF. This sequence joins TRBV7-8 and TRBJ2-3, with 8 bases aligning to TRBD1. Germline CDR1 is SGHVS and CDR2 is FQNEAQ. The CDR3 runs to 16 residues. V shed 5 bases and J 0 bases; nucleotides not matched to a gene: 7.

The J gene is TRBJ2-7, the V gene TRBV30, with D tentatively TRBD2 (6 bases). V lost 0 bases, J lost 2 bases, and 17 bases lay in between. This CDR3 has 16 amino acids. From germline, CDR1 is GTSNPN and CDR2 SVGIG (reference sequence). CDR3 in amino acids: CAWSVFSFASAYEQYF. The CDR3 bases are TGTGCCTGGAGTGTATTTTCTTTTGCTAGCGCCTACGAGCAGTACTTC.

The rearrangement links TRBV4-2 to TRBJ2-1; 7 positions match TRBD1. The CDR3 has 15 amino acids. CDR1 is LGHNA and CDR2 is YNFKEQ in the germline V gene. Losses at the gene ends were 3 bases for V and 4 bases for J; bases not matched to a gene: 6. In nucleotides, the CDR3 is TGTGCCAGCAGCCACACCGGGACAGATTACAATGAGCAGTTCTTC. It encodes CASSHTGTDYNEQFF.

The chain combines TRBV12-3 or TRBV12-4 with TRBJ2-3, with 13 positions matching TRBD2. Unmatched junction bases numbered 11, after V lost 5 bases and J lost 0 bases. The CDR3 is 19 residues long. This chain's CDR3 is CASSDPGLAGALSTDTQYF. CDR3 in DNA: TGTGCCAGCAGTGACCCTGGACTAGCGGGGGCCCTTAGCACAGATACGCAGTATTTT.

The gene calls are TRBV6-1 and TRBJ2-7, with 7 bases matching TRBD2. The V gene end was trimmed by 2 bases and the J gene end by 3 bases; junction bases not matched to a gene: 16. The CDR3 covers 18 residues. Germline CDR1 reads MNHNS; CDR2 reads SASEGT. CDR3 coding DNA: TGTGCCAGCAGTGAATACCCGACCGGGGAGGGTCTTATCTACGAGCAGTACTTC. Amino acids: CASSEYPTGEGLIYEQYF.

The sample holds a few counts of this clonotype. The gene calls are TRBV4-3 and TRBJ1-1, with a weak D call TRBD1 (5 bases). V was shortened by 5 bases and J by 4 bases, with 17 bases between the two germline ends. This CDR3 is built from 15 residues. Germline assignment: CDR1 LGHNA and CDR2 YSLEER. The CDR3 bases are TGCGCCAGCAGCAACTCCAAACGGGGCGGCACTGAAGCTTTCTTT. This codes for CASSNSKRGGTEAFF.

The chain has TRBV30 and TRBJ2-3, with 11 bases that match TRBD2. The CDR3 consists of 18 residues. V shed 0 bases and J 2 bases; nucleotides not matched to a gene: 10. The germline gives CDR1 GTSNPN, CDR2 SVGIG (reference sequence). The CDR3 nucleotides are TGTGCCTGGAGTGTACCCCGAACTAGCGGGGGAGTCACAGATACGCAGTATTTT. Translation: CAWSVPRTSGGVTDTQYF.

There are a few counts of this clonotype. DNA for the CDR3: TGTGCCAGCAGTTTCGGTTGGGGGGGGCAAGAGACCCAGTACTTC. It translates to CASSFGWGGQETQYF. The chain uses TRBV6-5 and TRBJ2-5; 7 bases line up with TRBD2. The CDR3 contains 15 residues. The V and J ends lost 4 bases and 2 bases, in that order; junction bases with no gene match: 7. Germline CDR1 MNHEY, CDR2 SVGAGI.

The rearrangement joins TRBV2 to TRBJ1-1, with D tentatively TRBD1 (5 bases). The CDR3 contains 11 residues. Between the trimmed V and J ends, which lost 4 bases and 8 bases, there was a span of 8 bases. In germline, CDR1 is SNHLY, CDR2 FYNNEI. The CDR3 DNA reads as TGTGCCAGCAGTGTGCACAGGGAAGCTTTCTTT. As protein: CASSVHREAFF.

This clonotype was observed a few times. CDR3 nucleotide sequence: TGTGCCAGCAGTCCGGGACTAGCGGTCGAGACCCAGTACTTC. It translates to CASSPGLAVETQYF. J is TRBJ2-5 and V is TRBV6-1; 11 positions match TRBD2. Germline V gene data show CDR1 as MNHNS and CDR2 as SASEGT. Losses at the gene ends were 5 bases for V and 5 bases for J; bases not matched to a gene: 4. This CDR3 region has 14 residues.

This clonotype was counted between two and nine times. The gene calls are TRBV10-2 and TRBJ2-7; 14 bases line up with TRBD2. The CDR3 has 15 amino acids. Germline CDR1 reads WSHSY; CDR2 reads SAAADI. The V gene end was trimmed by 11 bases and the J gene end by 7 bases; junction bases not matched to a gene: 13. The CDR3 region is CASGTSGGIPGEQYF. For the CDR3, the DNA is TGCGCCTCCGGGACTAGCGGGGGTATTCCGGGAGAGCAGTACTTC.

The sample holds a few counts of this clonotype. The rearrangement joins TRBV7-2 to TRBJ2-7; D is uncertain. The CDR3 consists of 15 residues. The V gene's germline CDR1 is SGHTA and CDR2 FQGNSA. Trimming removed 5 bases from V and 5 bases from J, with 19 bases in between. CDR3 nucleotide sequence: TGTGCCAGCAGCCCCTCCGCCATCCGCAGTCACGAGCAGTACTTC. Its translation: CASSPSAIRSHEQYF.

The chain employs TRBV7-9 and TRBJ2-3; 9 bases map to TRBD2. The CDR3 length is 16 residues. After removal of 1 base from V and 3 bases from J, the junction contained 5 bases not matched to a gene. The germline V gene has CDR1 SEHNR and CDR2 FQNEAQ (reference sequence). This CDR3 is CASSLGGGAVTDTQYF. The DNA of the CDR3 is TGTGCCAGCAGCTTAGGCGGGGGGGCGGTTACAGATACGCAGTATTTT.

This clonotype was seen at least ten times. The chain couples TRBV18 to TRBJ2-7; no firm D call. V dropped 0 bases and J dropped 4 bases, with 4 bases sitting between them. The V gene's germline CDR1 is KGHSH and CDR2 LQKENI. The length of the CDR3 is 12 residues. CDR3: CASSPPGYEQYF. DNA of the CDR3: TGTGCCAGCTCACCACCGGGGTACGAGCAGTACTTC.

The J gene is TRBJ2-1, the V gene TRBV5-1; D unresolved. The CDR3 length is 13 residues. The germline V gene has CDR1 SGHRS and CDR2 YFSETQ. Trimming removed 0 bases from V and 3 bases from J, with 4 bases in between. CDR3: CASSLGHYNEQFF. The CDR3 nucleotides read TGCGCCAGCAGCTTGGGGCACTACAATGAGCAGTTCTTC. Full variable domain (remainder filled in from reference TRBV5-1 and TRBJ2-1): KAGVTQTPRYLIKTRGQQVTLSCSPISGHRSVSWYQQTPGQGLQFLFEYFSETQRNKGNFPGRFSGRQFSNSRSEMNVSTLELGDSALYLCASSLGHYNEQFFGPGTRLTVL.